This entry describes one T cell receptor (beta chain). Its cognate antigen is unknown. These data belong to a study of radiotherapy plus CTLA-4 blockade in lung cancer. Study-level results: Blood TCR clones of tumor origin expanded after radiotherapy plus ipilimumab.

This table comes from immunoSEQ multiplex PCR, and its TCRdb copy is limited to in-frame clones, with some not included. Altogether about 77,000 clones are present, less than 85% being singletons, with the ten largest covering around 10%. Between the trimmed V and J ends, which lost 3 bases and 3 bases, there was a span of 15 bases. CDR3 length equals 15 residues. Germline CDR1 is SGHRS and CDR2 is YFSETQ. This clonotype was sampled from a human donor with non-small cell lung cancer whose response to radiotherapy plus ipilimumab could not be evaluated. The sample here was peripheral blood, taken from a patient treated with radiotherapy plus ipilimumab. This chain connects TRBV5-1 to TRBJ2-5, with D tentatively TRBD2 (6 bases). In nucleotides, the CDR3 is TGCGCCAGCAGCTCCAACGTCGGAGGGGAAGAGACCCAGTACTTC. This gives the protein CASSSNVGGEETQYF.